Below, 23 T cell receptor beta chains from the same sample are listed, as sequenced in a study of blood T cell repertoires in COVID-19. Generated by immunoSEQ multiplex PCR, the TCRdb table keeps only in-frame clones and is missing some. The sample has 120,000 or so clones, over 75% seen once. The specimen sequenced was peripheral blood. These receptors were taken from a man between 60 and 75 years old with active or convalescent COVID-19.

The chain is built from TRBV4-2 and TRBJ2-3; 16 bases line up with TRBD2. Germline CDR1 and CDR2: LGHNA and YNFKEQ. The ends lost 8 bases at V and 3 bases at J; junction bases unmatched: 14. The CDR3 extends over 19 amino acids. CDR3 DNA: TGTGCCAGCCGCCCTGCCGGGACTAGCGGGAGGGTGGGGACAGATACGCAGTATTTT. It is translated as CASRPAGTSGRVGTDTQYF.

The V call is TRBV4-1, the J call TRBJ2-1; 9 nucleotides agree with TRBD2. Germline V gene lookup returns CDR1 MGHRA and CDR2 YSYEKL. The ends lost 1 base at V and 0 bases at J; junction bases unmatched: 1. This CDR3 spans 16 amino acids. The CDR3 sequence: CASSQGLAVSYNEQFF. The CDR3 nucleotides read TGCGCCAGCAGCCAAGGACTAGCGGTCTCCTACAATGAGCAGTTCTTC.

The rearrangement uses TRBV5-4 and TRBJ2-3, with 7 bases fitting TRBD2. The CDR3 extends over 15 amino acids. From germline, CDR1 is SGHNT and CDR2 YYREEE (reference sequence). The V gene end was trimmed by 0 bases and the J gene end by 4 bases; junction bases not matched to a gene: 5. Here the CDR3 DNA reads TGTGCCAGCAGCTTGGATCTGGGAGGGTCAGATACGCAGTATTTT. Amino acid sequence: CASSLDLGGSDTQYF. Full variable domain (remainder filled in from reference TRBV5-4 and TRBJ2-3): ETGVTQSPTHLIKTRGQQVTLRCSSQSGHNTVSWYQQALGQGPQFIFQYYREEENGRGNFPPRFSGLQFPNYSSELNVNALELDDSALYLCASSLDLGGSDTQYFGPGTRLTVL.

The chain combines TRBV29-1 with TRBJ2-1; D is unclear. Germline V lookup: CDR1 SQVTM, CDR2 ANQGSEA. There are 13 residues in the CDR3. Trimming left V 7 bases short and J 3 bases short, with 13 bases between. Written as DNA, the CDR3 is TGCAGCGGTGGAGCTCGGAGCTACAATGAGCAGTTCTTC. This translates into CSGGARSYNEQFF.

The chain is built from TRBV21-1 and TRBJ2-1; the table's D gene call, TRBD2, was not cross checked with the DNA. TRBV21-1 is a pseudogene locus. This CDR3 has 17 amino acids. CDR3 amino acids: CASSKAGTSGRGDEQFF. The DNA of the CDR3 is TGTGCCAGCAGCAAAGCAGGGACTAGCGGGAGAGGGGATGAGCAGTTCTTC.

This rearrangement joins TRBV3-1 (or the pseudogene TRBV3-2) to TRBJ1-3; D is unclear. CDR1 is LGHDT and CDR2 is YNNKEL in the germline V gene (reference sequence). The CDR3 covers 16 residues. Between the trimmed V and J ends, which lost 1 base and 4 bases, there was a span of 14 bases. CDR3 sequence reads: CASSQAPWPVGNTIYF. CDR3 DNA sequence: TGTGCCAGCAGCCAAGCTCCTTGGCCAGTCGGAAACACCATATATTTT.

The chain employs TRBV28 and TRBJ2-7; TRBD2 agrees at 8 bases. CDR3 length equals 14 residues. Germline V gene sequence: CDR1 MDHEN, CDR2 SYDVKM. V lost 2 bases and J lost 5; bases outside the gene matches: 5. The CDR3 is CASSLRAGAHEQYF. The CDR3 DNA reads TGTGCCAGCAGTTTACGAGCGGGAGCGCACGAGCAGTACTTC. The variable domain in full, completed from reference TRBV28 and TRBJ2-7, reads DVKVTQSSRYLVKRTGEKVFLECVQDMDHENMFWYRQDPGLGLRLIYFSYDVKMKEKGDIPEGYSVSREKKERFSLILESASTNQTSMYLCASSLRAGAHEQYFGPGTRLTVT.

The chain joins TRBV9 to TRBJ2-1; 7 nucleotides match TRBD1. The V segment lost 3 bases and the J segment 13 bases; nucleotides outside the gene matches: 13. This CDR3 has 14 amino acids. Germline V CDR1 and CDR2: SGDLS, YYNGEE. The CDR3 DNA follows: TGTGCCAGCAGCGCAGGCCCAGGGGGTGGGTTCCAGTTCTTC. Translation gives CASSAGPGGGFQFF.

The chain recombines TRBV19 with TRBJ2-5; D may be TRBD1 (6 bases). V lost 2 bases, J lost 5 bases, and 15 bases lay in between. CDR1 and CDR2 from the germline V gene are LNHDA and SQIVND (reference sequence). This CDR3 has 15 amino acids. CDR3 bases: TGTGCCAGTAGTATAACAGGGCCGGGCCCGGAGACCCAGTACTTC. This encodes CASSITGPGPETQYF.

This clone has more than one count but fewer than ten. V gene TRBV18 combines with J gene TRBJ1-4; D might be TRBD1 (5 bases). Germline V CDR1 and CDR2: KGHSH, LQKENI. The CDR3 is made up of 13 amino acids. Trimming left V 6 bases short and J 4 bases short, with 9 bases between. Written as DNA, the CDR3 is TGTGCCAGCTCTGAGACAGATAATGAAAAACTGTTTTTT. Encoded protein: CASSETDNEKLFF.

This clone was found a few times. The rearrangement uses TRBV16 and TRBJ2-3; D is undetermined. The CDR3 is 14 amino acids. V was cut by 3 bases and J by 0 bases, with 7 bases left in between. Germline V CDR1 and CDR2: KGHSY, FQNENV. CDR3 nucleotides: TGTGCCAGCAGCCAGGGCAGAAGCACAGATACGCAGTATTTT. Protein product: CASSQGRSTDTQYF.

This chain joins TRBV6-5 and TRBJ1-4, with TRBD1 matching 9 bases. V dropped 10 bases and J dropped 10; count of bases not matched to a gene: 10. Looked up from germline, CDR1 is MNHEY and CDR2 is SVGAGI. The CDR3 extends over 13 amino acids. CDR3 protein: CATWDREAVKLFF. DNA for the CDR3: TGTGCCACTTGGGACAGGGAAGCGGTAAAACTGTTTTTT.

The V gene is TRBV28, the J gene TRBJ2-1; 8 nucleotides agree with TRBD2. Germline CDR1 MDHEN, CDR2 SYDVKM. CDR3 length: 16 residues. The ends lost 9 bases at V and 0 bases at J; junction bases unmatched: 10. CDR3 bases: TGTGCCAGTTCTCATTTAGCGGGGAGCTCCTACAATGAGCAGTTCTTC. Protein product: CASSHLAGSSYNEQFF.

The CDR3 spells CASSPGTANTGELFF. The CDR3 coding sequence is TGTGCCAGCTCACCAGGGACAGCGAACACCGGGGAGCTGTTTTTT. The genes are TRBV18 and TRBJ2-2; TRBD1 matches at 7 bases. The germline V gene has CDR1 KGHSH and CDR2 LQKENI. The ends lost 2 bases at V and 0 bases at J; junction bases unmatched: 0. This CDR3 has 15 amino acids.

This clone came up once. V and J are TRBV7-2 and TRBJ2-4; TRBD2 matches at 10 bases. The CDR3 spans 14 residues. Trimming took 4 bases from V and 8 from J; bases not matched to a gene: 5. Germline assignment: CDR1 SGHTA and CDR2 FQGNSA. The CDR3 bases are TGTGCCAGCAGCTGGACTAGCGGCTGGGACATTCAGTACTTC. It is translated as CASSWTSGWDIQYF.

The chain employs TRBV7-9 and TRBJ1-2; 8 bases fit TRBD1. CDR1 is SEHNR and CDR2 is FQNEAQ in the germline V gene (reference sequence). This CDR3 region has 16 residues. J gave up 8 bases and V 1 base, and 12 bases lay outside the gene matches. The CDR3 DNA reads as TGTGCCAGCAGCTTAGAGCGAAACAGGGGGATGAGAGGCTACACCTTC. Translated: CASSLERNRGMRGYTF.

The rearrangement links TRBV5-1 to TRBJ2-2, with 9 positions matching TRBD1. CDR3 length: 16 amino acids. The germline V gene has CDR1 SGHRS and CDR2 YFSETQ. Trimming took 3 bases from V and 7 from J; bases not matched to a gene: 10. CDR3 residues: CASSSQGQGGIGELFF. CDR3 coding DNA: TGCGCCAGCAGCTCGCAGGGACAGGGAGGAATCGGGGAGCTGTTTTTT.

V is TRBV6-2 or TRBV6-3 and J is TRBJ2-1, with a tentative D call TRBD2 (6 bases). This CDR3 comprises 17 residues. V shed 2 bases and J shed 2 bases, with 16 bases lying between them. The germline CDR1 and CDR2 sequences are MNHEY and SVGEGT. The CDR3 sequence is CASSYGRRVRTYNEQFF. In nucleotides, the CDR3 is TGTGCCAGCAGTTACGGGAGGCGGGTGAGAACCTACAATGAGCAGTTCTTC.

The CDR3, as DNA: TGTGCCAGCAGCCTCTATAGCGGGGCCGTAACAGATACGCAGTATTTT. Amino acids: CASSLYSGAVTDTQYF. The rearrangement links TRBV7-2 to TRBJ2-3; 8 nucleotides line up with TRBD2. Per germline, CDR1 SGHTA and CDR2 FQGNSA. This CDR3 is 16 amino acids long. The J segment lost 3 bases and the V segment lost 5 bases, leaving 10 bases of the junction unmatched.

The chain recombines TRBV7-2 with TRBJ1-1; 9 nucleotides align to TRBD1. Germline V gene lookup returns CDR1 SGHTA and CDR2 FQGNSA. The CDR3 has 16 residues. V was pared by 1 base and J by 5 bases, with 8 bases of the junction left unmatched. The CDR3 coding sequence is TGTGCCAGCAGCTTAGGCCCTACAGGGGGCAGGACTGAAGCTTTCTTT. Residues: CASSLGPTGGRTEAFF.

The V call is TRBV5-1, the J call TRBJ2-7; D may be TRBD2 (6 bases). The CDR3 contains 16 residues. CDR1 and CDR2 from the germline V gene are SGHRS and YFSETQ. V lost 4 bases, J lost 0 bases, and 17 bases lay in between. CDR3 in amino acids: CASSTGRRPHSYEQYF. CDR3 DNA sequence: TGCGCCAGCAGCACCGGGAGACGGCCTCACTCCTACGAGCAGTACTTC.

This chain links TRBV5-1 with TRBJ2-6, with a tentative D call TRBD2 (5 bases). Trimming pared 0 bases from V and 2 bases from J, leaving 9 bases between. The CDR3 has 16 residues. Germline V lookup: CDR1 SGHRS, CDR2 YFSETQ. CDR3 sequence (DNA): TGCGCCAGCAGCTTGGAGGGCGGGCCTGGGGCCAACGTCCTGACTTTC. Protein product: CASSLEGGPGANVLTF.

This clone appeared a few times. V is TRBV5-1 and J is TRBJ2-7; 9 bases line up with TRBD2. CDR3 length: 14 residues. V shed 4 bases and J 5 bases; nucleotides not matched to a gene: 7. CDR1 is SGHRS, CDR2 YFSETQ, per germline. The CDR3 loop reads CASSLGTSSDEQYF. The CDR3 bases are TGCGCCAGCAGCCTGGGGACTAGCAGCGACGAGCAGTACTTC.